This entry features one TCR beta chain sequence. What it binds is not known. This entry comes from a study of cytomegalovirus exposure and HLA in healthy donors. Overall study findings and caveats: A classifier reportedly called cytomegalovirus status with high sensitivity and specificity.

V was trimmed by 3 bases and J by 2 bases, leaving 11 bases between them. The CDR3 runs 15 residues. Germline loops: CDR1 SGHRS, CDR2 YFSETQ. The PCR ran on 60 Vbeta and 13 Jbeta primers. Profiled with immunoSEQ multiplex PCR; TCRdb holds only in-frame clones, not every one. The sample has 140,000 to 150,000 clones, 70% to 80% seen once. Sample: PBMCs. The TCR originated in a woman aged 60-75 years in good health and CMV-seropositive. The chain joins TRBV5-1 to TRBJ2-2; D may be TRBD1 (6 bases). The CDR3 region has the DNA TGCGCCAGCAGCTCGGACAGAGGAAACACCGGGGAGCTGTTTTTT. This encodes CASSSDRGNTGELFF.